These T cell receptor beta chains were read from a single sample in a study of shared clonotypes between healthy human individuals. This table comes from immunoSEQ multiplex PCR, and its TCRdb copy is limited to in-frame clones, with some not included. The sample has about 1 million clones, around 74% seen once. Sequenced input: memory CD4+ T cells sorted from blood. The receptors here all came from a young man in good health. The CDR3 runs from the conserved cysteine through the conserved F or W. The order of the fields is clone size, V gene, D gene, J gene, CDR3 protein, CDR3 DNA. D genes are given only for firm matches. Only part of the rows carry a size: once, few, many, or a class if the clone is expanded.

.	TRBV28	.	TRBJ2-3	CASNPGGSPRTDTQYF	TGTGCCAGCAACCCGGGGGGCTCCCCGCGTACAGATACGCAGTATTTT
few	TRBV21-1	.	TRBJ2-2	CASSKAGKSGELFF	TGTGCCAGCAGCAAAGCAGGGAAGAGCGGGGAGCTGTTTTTT
once	TRBV29-1	.	TRBJ2-1	CSVEDQRWLEQFF	TGCAGCGTTGAAGATCAAAGGTGGCTAGAGCAGTTCTTC
.	TRBV7-3	TRBD1	TRBJ1-5	CASSLRTGYPLGNQPQHF	TGTGCCAGCAGCCTCCGGACAGGGTACCCTTTGGGCAATCAGCCCCAGCATTTT
.	TRBV18	TRBD2	TRBJ2-1	CASSPGSGLAGKSEQFF	TGTGCCAGCTCACCCGGCTCGGGACTAGCGGGAAAAAGTGAGCAGTTCTTC
.	TRBV10-3	.	TRBJ2-3	CAISESQSTDTQYF	TGTGCCATCAGTGAGTCGCAGTCCACAGATACGCAGTATTTT
.	TRBV7-3	.	TRBJ2-5	CASSASGPPVGETQYF	TGTGCCAGCAGCGCGTCGGGACCCCCAGTAGGAGAGACCCAGTACTTC
.	TRBV5-1	TRBD1	TRBJ2-3	CASRQGGGHTQYF	TGCGCCAGCAGACAGGGGGGCGGGCATACGCAGTATTTT
.	TRBV4-1	TRBD2	TRBJ2-1	CASSQVDLGLAGYNEQFF	TGCGCCAGCAGCCAAGTGGACCTGGGTCTAGCGGGATACAATGAGCAGTTCTTC
.	TRBV5-1	TRBD1	TRBJ1-1	CASSQGQVTEAFF	TGCGCCAGCAGCCAGGGACAGGTCACTGAAGCTTTCTTT
few	TRBV5-1	.	TRBJ2-3	CASSLVRDGTDTQYF	TGCGCCAGCAGCTTGGTGCGGGACGGCACAGATACGCAGTATTTT
once	TRBV29-1	.	TRBJ2-7	CSATPPGHYEQYF	TGCAGCGCCACTCCCCCCGGACACTACGAGCAGTACTTC
.	TRBV27	.	TRBJ2-3	CASSNSRPTDTQYF	TGTGCCAGCAGTAATAGTCGTCCAACAGATACGCAGTATTTT
.	TRBV2	TRBD1	TRBJ2-7	CASNEGVRGYEQYF	TGTGCCAGCAACGAGGGCGTCAGGGGGTACGAGCAGTACTTC
once	TRBV6-1	TRBD2	TRBJ2-3	CASSGTSGRAGTQYF	TGTGCCAGCAGTGGAACTAGCGGGAGGGCGGGTACGCAGTATTTT
.	TRBV9	TRBD2	TRBJ2-3	CASSVATGGQKDTQYF	TGTGCCAGCAGCGTAGCGACGGGGGGGCAAAAAGATACGCAGTATTTT
.	TRBV19	.	TRBJ2-4	CASSHQGSKNIQYF	TGTGCCAGTAGTCACCAGGGGTCCAAAAACATTCAGTACTTC
.	TRBV28	.	TRBJ2-7	CASSGPDGRGPSLQQYF	TGTGCCAGCAGTGGACCCGACGGGCGGGGGCCATCTCTCCAGCAGTACTTC
.	TRBV7-2	TRBD2	TRBJ2-2	CASRWGGLAGANTGELFF	TGTGCCAGCAGGTGGGGTGGGCTAGCGGGAGCGAACACCGGGGAGCTGTTTTTT
.	TRBV13	TRBD1	TRBJ1-3	CASSGRTGFGNTIYF	TGTGCCAGCAGCGGCAGGACAGGGTTTGGAAACACCATATATTTT
.	TRBV19	.	TRBJ1-4	CASSPLGSNEKLFF	TGTGCCAGTAGTCCTCTGGGGTCGAATGAAAAACTGTTTTTT
.	TRBV28	.	TRBJ1-2	CASSPIYHGESGYTF	TGTGCCAGCAGTCCCATCTATCATGGGGAGTCGGGCTACACCTTC
.	TRBV9	.	TRBJ2-3	CASSVARGDTQYF	TGTGCCAGCAGCGTAGCGCGAGGTGATACGCAGTATTTT
.	TRBV10-3	TRBD1	TRBJ1-4	CATSQGAKTNEKLFF	TGTGCCACATCGCAGGGGGCTAAAACTAATGAAAAACTGTTTTTT
few	TRBV4-2	.	TRBJ1-5	CASSQVYPDNQPQHF	TGTGCCAGCAGCCAAGTGTACCCGGACAATCAGCCCCAGCATTTT
.	TRBV5-4	TRBD1	TRBJ1-1	CASKGGTDSGTEAFF	TGTGCCAGCAAGGGGGGGACAGACTCCGGCACTGAAGCTTTCTTT
.	TRBV15	TRBD2	TRBJ2-1	CATSRTGASGTYNEQFF	TGTGCCACCAGCAGGACCGGCGCTAGCGGAACCTACAATGAGCAGTTCTTC
.	TRBV5-1	TRBD2	TRBJ2-2	CASSFSGRASGELFF	TGCGCCAGCAGCTTTAGCGGGAGGGCCTCCGGGGAGCTGTTTTTT
.	TRBV5-1	.	TRBJ2-1	CASSLVQGSYNEQFF	TGCGCCAGCAGCTTGGTTCAGGGATCCTACAATGAGCAGTTCTTC
.	TRBV11-2	.	TRBJ2-2	CASSLGAAGELFF	TGTGCCAGCAGCCTTGGGGCGGCCGGGGAGCTGTTTTTT
.	TRBV30	TRBD1	TRBJ1-1	CAWGTGDTEAFF	TGTGCCTGGGGTACAGGGGATACTGAAGCTTTCTTT
.	TRBV28	TRBD1	TRBJ1-2	CASSLDRAVIGYTF	TGTGCCAGCAGTTTAGACAGGGCGGTAATTGGCTACACCTTC
.	TRBV7-3	.	TRBJ2-5	CASSLTQQETQYF	TGTGCCAGCAGCTTGACTCAACAAGAGACCCAGTACTTC
.	TRBV2	TRBD2	TRBJ2-3	CASKLAGGTDTQYF	TGTGCCAGCAAGTTAGCGGGGGGCACAGATACGCAGTATTTT
once	TRBV2	TRBD2	TRBJ2-7	CASRYQAGGNIEQYF	TGTGCCAGCAGGTACCAAGCGGGGGGGAACATTGAGCAGTACTTC
.	TRBV7-2	.	TRBJ2-7	CASSQQEMGEQYF	TGTGCCAGCAGCCAGCAGGAAATGGGAGAGCAGTACTTC
.	TRBV5-8	TRBD1	TRBJ1-1	CASSTGQGVNTEAFF	TGTGCCAGCAGCACCGGACAGGGGGTTAACACTGAAGCTTTCTTT
.	TRBV7-2	.	TRBJ1-1	CASSPIAAGGDTEAFF	TGTGCCAGCAGCCCCATCGCGGCGGGGGGGGACACTGAAGCTTTCTTT
.	TRBV5-4	TRBD2	TRBJ2-1	CASSLTSGGYNEQFF	TGTGCCAGCAGCTTGACTAGCGGGGGGTACAATGAGCAGTTCTTC
.	TRBV5-1	.	TRBJ2-7	CASSEAGREQYF	TGCGCCAGCAGCGAGGCGGGACGCGAGCAGTACTTC
few	TRBV10-1	TRBD1	TRBJ2-1	CASSLQGAEGEQFF	TGCGCCAGCAGCCTACAGGGGGCCGAAGGAGAGCAGTTCTTC
.	TRBV12-5	.	TRBJ2-5	CASGLGLGGLRETQYF	TGTGCTAGTGGTTTGGGCCTGGGGGGCCTTAGGGAGACCCAGTACTTC
.	TRBV9	TRBD2	TRBJ2-7	CASSVSGGYEQYF	TGTGCCAGCAGCGTCAGCGGGGGCTACGAGCAGTACTTC
.	TRBV6-5	TRBD2	TRBJ2-7	CASSLGRRSGYEQYF	TGTGCCAGCAGTTTGGGACGGCGTAGCGGGTACGAGCAGTACTTC
.	TRBV5-1	.	TRBJ1-3	CASRGTVSGNTIYF	TGCGCCAGCAGAGGAACAGTCTCTGGAAACACCATATATTTT
.	TRBV6-1	TRBD2	TRBJ2-7	CASRRTSGDPYEQYF	TGTGCCAGCAGGAGGACTAGCGGGGACCCTTACGAGCAGTACTTC